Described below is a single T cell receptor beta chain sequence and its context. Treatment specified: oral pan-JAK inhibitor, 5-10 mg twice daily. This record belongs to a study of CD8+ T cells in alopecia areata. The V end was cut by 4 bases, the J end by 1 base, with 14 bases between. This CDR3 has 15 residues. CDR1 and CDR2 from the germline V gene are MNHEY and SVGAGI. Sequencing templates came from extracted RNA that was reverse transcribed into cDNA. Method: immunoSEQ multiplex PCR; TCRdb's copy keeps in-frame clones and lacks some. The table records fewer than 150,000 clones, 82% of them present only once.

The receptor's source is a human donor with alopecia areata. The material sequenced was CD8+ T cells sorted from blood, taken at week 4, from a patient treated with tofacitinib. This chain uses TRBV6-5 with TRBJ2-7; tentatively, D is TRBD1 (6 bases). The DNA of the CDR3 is TGTGCCAGCAGTTTCGGACAGAGTCGGTCCTACGAGCAGTACTTC. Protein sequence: CASSFGQSRSYEQYF.